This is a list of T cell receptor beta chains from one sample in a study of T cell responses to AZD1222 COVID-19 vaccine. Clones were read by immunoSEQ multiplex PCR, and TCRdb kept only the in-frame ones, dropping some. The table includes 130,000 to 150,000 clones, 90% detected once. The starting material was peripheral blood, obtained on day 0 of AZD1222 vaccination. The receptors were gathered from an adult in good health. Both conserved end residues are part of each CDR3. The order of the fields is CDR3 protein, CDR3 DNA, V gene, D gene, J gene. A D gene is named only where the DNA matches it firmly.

CASSVVQETQYF	TGTGCCAGCAGCGTAGTCCAAGAGACCCAGTACTTC	TRBV9	.	TRBJ2-5
CAWRPQGRRETQYF	TGTGCCTGGAGACCCCAGGGCAGGAGAGAGACCCAGTACTTC	TRBV30	.	TRBJ2-5
CASSYDAVSYNEQFF	TGTGCCAGCAGTTACGACGCGGTCTCCTACAATGAGCAGTTCTTC	TRBV6-2/TRBV6-3	.	TRBJ2-1
CASSLRTSGGRGNEQFF	TGTGCCAGCAGCCTGAGGACTAGCGGGGGGAGGGGAAATGAGCAGTTCTTC	TRBV7-2	TRBD2	TRBJ2-1
CAISEGVESDTQYF	TGTGCCATCAGTGAGGGGGTTGAGTCCGATACGCAGTATTTT	TRBV10-3	.	TRBJ2-3
CSASALTGRYEQYF	TGCAGTGCTAGTGCGTTGACAGGGCGCTACGAGCAGTACTTC	TRBV20-1	TRBD1	TRBJ2-7
CASRPVGGYGYTF	TGTGCCAGTAGGCCCGTCGGGGGCTATGGCTACACCTTC	TRBV19	.	TRBJ1-2
CATSRKGQDSNQPQHF	TGTGCCACCAGCAGGAAGGGACAGGATAGCAATCAGCCCCAGCATTTT	TRBV15	TRBD1	TRBJ1-5
CASSLGTSGGTDTQYF	TGTGCCAGCAGCCTCGGGACTAGCGGGGGGACAGATACGCAGTATTTT	TRBV14	TRBD2	TRBJ2-3
CASSPNTWDQISRPEQYF	TGTGCCAGCAGCCCGAACACTTGGGACCAAATCTCAAGACCCGAGCAGTACTTC	TRBV7-8	.	TRBJ2-7
CASSPLAGGSSYNEQFF	TGTGCCAGCAGCCCCCTAGCGGGAGGGAGCTCCTACAATGAGCAGTTCTTC	TRBV11-3	TRBD2	TRBJ2-1
CASSRTGDQPQHF	TGTGCCAGCAGCAGGACAGGGGATCAGCCCCAGCATTTT	TRBV7-3	TRBD1	TRBJ1-5
CASRTPGLGEKLFF	TGTGCCAGTAGGACCCCGGGACTGGGAGAAAAACTGTTTTTT	TRBV19	.	TRBJ1-4
CASSRSGVGQETQYF	TGTGCCAGCAGCCGGTCTGGGGTCGGCCAAGAGACCCAGTACTTC	TRBV11-1	.	TRBJ2-5